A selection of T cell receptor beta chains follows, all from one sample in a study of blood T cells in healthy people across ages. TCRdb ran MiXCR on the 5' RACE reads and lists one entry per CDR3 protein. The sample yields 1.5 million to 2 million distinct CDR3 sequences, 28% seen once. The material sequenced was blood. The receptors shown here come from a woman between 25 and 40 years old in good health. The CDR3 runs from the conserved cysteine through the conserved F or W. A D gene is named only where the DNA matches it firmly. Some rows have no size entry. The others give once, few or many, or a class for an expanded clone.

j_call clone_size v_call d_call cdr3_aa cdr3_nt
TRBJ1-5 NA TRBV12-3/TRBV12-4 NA CASRYSDQPQHF TGTGCCAGTCGATATAGCGATCAGCCCCAGCATTTT
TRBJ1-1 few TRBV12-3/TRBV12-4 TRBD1 CASSLVSGGNSAFF TGTGCCAGCAGTTTGGTTTCAGGGGGCAATTCGGCTTTCTTT
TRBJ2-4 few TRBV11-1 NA CASSLARGTKNIQYF TGTGCCAGCAGCTTAGCCAGGGGTACCAAAAACATTCAGTACTTC
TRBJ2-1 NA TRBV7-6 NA CASSYTASSYNERFF TGTGCCAGCAGCTACACAGCTAGCTCCTACAATGAGCGGTTCTTC
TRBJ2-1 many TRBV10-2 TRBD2 CASITSGERANEQFF TGCGCCAGCATTACTAGCGGGGAACGAGCAAATGAGCAGTTCTTC
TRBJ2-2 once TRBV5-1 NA CASSSSGQPANTGELFF TGCGCCAGCAGCTCAAGCGGACAGCCTGCCAACACCGGGGAGCTGTTTTTT
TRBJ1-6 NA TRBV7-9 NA CASSPRTNSPLHF TGTGCCAGCAGCCCTCGGACGAATTCACCCCTCCACTTT
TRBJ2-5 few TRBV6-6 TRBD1 CASNDRGEGETQYF TGTGCCAGCAACGACAGGGGTGAGGGGGAGACCCAGTACTTC
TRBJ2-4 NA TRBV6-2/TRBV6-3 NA CASSRQLAKNIQYF TGTGCCAGCAGTCGCCAACTAGCCAAAAACATTCAGTACTTC
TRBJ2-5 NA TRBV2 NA CASSERRGRGETQYF TGTGCCAGCAGTGAAAGGAGGGGGCGGGGAGAGACCCAGTACTTC
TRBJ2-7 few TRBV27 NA CASSFSRDAYEQYF TGTGCCAGCAGTTTCTCCAGGGACGCCTACGAGCAGTACTTC
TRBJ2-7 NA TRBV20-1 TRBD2 CSARVGTSGGCPNSYEQYF TGCAGTGCTAGAGTCGGGACTAGCGGGGGGTGCCCAAACTCCTACGAGCAGTACTTC
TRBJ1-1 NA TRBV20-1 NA CSARGSGGLYTEAFF TGCAGTGCGAGAGGTTCGGGGGGCCTGTACACTGAAGCTTTCTTT
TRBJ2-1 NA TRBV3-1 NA CASSQVQGFPNEQFF TGTGCCAGCAGCCAAGTCCAGGGCTTTCCCAATGAGCAGTTCTTC
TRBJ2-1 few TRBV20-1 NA CSGTSGQGYGSYNEQFF TGCAGTGGGACTAGTGGTCAGGGGTACGGCTCCTACAATGAGCAGTTCTTC
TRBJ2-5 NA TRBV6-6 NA CASLMEDERYF TGTGCCAGCCTTATGGAGGATGAGCGGTACTTC
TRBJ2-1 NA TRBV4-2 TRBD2 CASSQDSGGVVNEQFF TGTGCCAGCAGCCAAGATTCCGGGGGGGTTGTGAATGAGCAGTTCTTC
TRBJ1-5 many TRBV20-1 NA CSAREGGKPQHF TGCAGTGCTAGAGAAGGGGGGAAGCCCCAGCATTTT
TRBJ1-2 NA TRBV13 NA CASSLGSRYGYTF TGTGCCAGCAGCTTAGGCAGCCGCTATGGCTACACCTTC
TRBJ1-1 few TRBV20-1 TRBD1 CSARDSTGPRTEAFF TGCAGTGCTAGAGATTCGACAGGGCCTCGGACTGAAGCTTTCTTT
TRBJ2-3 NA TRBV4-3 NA CASSQEVGRTGADTQYF TGCGCCAGCAGCCAAGAGGTTGGGAGGACCGGCGCAGATACGCAGTATTTT
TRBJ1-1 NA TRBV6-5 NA CASSFSQIMNTEAFF TGTGCCAGCAGTTTTTCCCAGATCATGAACACTGAAGCTTTCTTT
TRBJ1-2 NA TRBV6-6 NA CASSPSGRSGDGYTF TGTGCCAGCAGTCCCTCGGGTCGGTCTGGAGATGGCTACACCTTC
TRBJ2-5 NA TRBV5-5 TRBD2 CASSFLAGVQETQYF TGTGCCAGCAGCTTTCTAGCGGGAGTACAAGAGACCCAGTACTTC
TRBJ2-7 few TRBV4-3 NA CPHPSRRTRTLSYEQYF TGCCCCCACCCATCGCGGAGAACAAGGACCCTCTCCTACGAGCAGTACTTC
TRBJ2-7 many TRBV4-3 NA CASSHLSGGSAYEQYF TGCGCCAGCAGCCACCTCTCCGGCGGGTCAGCCTACGAGCAGTACTTC
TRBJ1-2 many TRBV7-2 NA CASSSGRSTNYGYTF TGTGCCAGCAGCTCCGGACGGAGCACTAACTATGGCTACACCTTC
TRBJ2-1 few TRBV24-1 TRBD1 CATRDSGGIYNEQFF TGTGCCACTAGAGACTCAGGGGGCATCTACAATGAGCAGTTCTTC
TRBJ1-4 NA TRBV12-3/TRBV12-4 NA CAGDRNEKLFF TGTGCCGGGGACCGAAATGAAAAACTGTTTTTT
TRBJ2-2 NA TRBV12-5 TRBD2 CASGLGTSAQNTGELFF TGTGCTAGTGGTTTGGGGACTAGCGCCCAGAACACCGGGGAGCTGTTTTTT
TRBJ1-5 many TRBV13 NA CASSASGNQPQHF TGTGCCAGCAGCGCCAGTGGCAATCAGCCCCAGCATTTT
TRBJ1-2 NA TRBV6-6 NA CASDRGGQGGSYTF TGTGCCAGCGACAGAGGAGGTCAAGGGGGTTCCTACACCTTC
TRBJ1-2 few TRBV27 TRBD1 CASPPISDRDYGYTF TGTGCCAGCCCCCCTATCTCGGACAGGGACTATGGCTACACCTTC
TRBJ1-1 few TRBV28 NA CASSSPAAATNTEAFF TGTGCCAGCAGTTCTCCCGCGGCGGCCACCAACACTGAAGCTTTCTTT
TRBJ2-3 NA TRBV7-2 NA CASSLSSSLRNTQYF TGTGCCAGCAGCTTATCTTCATCCCTCCGAAATACGCAGTATTTT
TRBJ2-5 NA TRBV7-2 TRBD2 CASSVGTSGRHQETQYF TGTGCCAGCAGCGTCGGGACTAGCGGGAGGCACCAAGAGACCCAGTACTTC
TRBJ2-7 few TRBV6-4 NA CEGSRGTGYEQYF TGTGAAGGGTCTCGGGGGACTGGCTACGAGCAGTACTTC